The clone carrying this T cell receptor (beta chain) was detected only a few times. The CDR3 length is 14 residues. Germline V gene data show CDR1 as SGHAT and CDR2 as FQDESV (reference sequence). The germline V and J ends were trimmed by 5 bases and 4 bases, with 14 bases remaining between them. The sample belongs to a study of OX40 agonist ivuxolimab in advanced cancers. Overall study context: Intravenous ivuxolimab at 0.01 to 10 mg/kg was given to patients every 2 weeks. Three patients, one with hepatocellular carcinoma and two with cutaneous melanoma, responded partially.

Some clones are missing from TCRdb's copy, which holds only in-frame ones; the method was immunoSEQ multiplex PCR. The table lists tens of thousands of clones, more than 80% of them singletons. This clonotype originated in an adult with an advanced solid tumor such as melanoma, head and neck, liver or kidney cancer. The V call is TRBV11-1, the J call TRBJ1-1; tentatively, D is TRBD1 (5 bases). The sequences come from CD4+ or CD8+ T cells sorted from blood, collected in a trial of the OX40 agonist ivuxolimab. The CDR3 nucleotides are TGTGCCAGCAGCCGGGGGGAGGGTGGCACTGAAGCTTTCTTT. Translating it yields CASSRGEGGTEAFF.